This T cell receptor beta chain was identified in a study of blood T cell repertoires in COVID-19. Study-level background: T cells, B-cell-depleted T cells, or PBMCs supplied cDNA or gDNA.

Profiled with immunoSEQ multiplex PCR; TCRdb holds only in-frame clones, not every one. The sample records a few hundred thousand clones, about 83% being singletons. Enrolled through a virtual design, the participants were between about 18 and 100 years of age and came from 24 US areas. Recovery among Cohort 3 donors was established by two negative PCRs, clearance, or symptom resolution. Trimming removed 6 bases from V and 0 bases from J; junction bases left unmatched: 6. The CDR3 sequence is 16 residues long. CDR1 LNHDA and CDR2 SQIVND come from the germline V gene (reference sequence). Sequences were obtained from PBMCs or T cells enriched from blood (not recorded which). The sequence came from a woman in her fifties or sixties who had recovered from COVID-19. The rearrangement links TRBV19 to TRBJ2-3; TRBD2 matches 10 bases. The CDR3 DNA is TGTGCCAGTAGCTCCCTAGCGGGGGTCAGCACAGATACGCAGTATTTT. Protein product: CASSSLAGVSTDTQYF.